This T cell receptor (beta chain) came from a study of T cell repertoires in cytomegalovirus infection. Study-wide context: Public TCR beta signatures indicated both CMV infection and matching HLA type.

V was pared by 5 bases and J by 1 base, with 16 bases between. Germline CDR1 MNHEY, CDR2 SMNVEV (reference sequence). There are 16 residues in the CDR3. Note on this clonotype: Its antigen is undetermined.

Findings of the study overall: Cumulated frequencies of public TCR beta families served to identify carriers of CMV plus the relevant HLA. The ex vivo response was dominated by HLA-C-restricted CMV-specific TCR beta clonotypes.

TCRdb used MiXCR to reprocess the reads, holding one entry per CDR3 protein. The sample includes 400,000 or so distinct CDR3 sequences, approximately 18% seen only once; the top ten take around 8.6%. This clonotype was obtained from a human donor in good health (CMV status not recorded). Some clones in this sample may be carry-over from other donors' samples. The chain carries TRBV27 and TRBJ2-3; tentatively, D is TRBD2 (6 bases). Sequenced input: PBMCs. In DNA, the CDR3 is TGTGCCAGCAGTGATCACGGGACTCGTGGCACAGATACGCAGTATTTT. Translating it yields CASSDHGTRGTDTQYF.